A selection of T cell receptor beta chains follows, all from one sample in a study of blood T cell repertoires in COVID-19. Sequenced by immunoSEQ multiplex PCR; TCRdb stores in-frame clones only, minus some. Altogether about 380,000 clones are present, roughly nine tenths being singletons, with the ten largest covering approximately 3.1%. Sequencing used PBMCs or T cells enriched from blood (not recorded which). All receptors come from a woman younger than 45 who had recovered from COVID-19. CDR3s include the opening cysteine and the closing phenylalanine or tryptophan. Each record gives: clone size, J gene, D gene, V gene, CDR3 protein, CDR3 DNA. A D gene is named only where the DNA matches it firmly. Clone size is stated in some rows and not others, as once, few, many or a class when expanded.

>-|TRBJ2-7|TRBD1|TRBV10-2
CASSESGWTGEYEQYF
TGCGCCAGCAGTGAGTCAGGTTGGACAGGGGAATACGAGCAGTACTTC
>-|TRBJ2-7|TRBD1|TRBV11-2
CASSLSIPGTGAYEQYF
TGTGCCAGCAGCTTAAGTATTCCCGGGACAGGAGCCTACGAGCAGTACTTC
>-|TRBJ2-6|TRBD2|TRBV4-1
CASSHLFGRVAEGANVLTF
TGCGCCAGCAGCCACCTCTTCGGGAGGGTAGCGGAAGGGGCCAACGTCCTGACTTTC
>-|TRBJ2-1|TRBD1|TRBV5-1
CASSTMTGGAYNEQFF
TGCGCCAGCAGCACCATGACAGGGGGCGCCTACAATGAGCAGTTCTTC
>once|TRBJ2-7|TRBD1|TRBV6-4
CASSEEPTGGYEQYF
TGTGCCAGCAGTGAGGAACCGACAGGGGGCTACGAGCAGTACTTC
>-|TRBJ2-1|TRBD2|TRBV3-1/TRBV3-2
CASRPIGTSGGNEQFF
TGTGCCAGCAGACCAATCGGGACTAGCGGGGGCAATGAGCAGTTCTTC
>-|TRBJ2-5|TRBD2|TRBV18
CASSPTRTSGKETQYF
TGTGCCAGCTCACCCACCCGGACTAGCGGGAAGGAGACCCAGTACTTC
>-|TRBJ2-3|TRBD2|TRBV2
CASSVSGGDTQYF
TGTGCCAGCAGTGTGAGCGGGGGAGATACGCAGTATTTT
>-|TRBJ2-7|-|TRBV6-5
CASRINRASEQYF
TGTGCCAGCAGGATTAACAGGGCAAGCGAGCAGTACTTC
>-|TRBJ1-3|-|TRBV19
CASSISVALSSGNTIYF
TGTGCCAGTAGTATAAGTGTTGCTCTGAGCTCTGGAAACACCATATATTTT
>-|TRBJ2-5|-|TRBV5-1
CASSSGTVQETQYF
TGCGCCAGCAGCTCTGGGACTGTCCAAGAGACCCAGTACTTC
>-|TRBJ2-7|-|TRBV5-1
CASRTDSSYEQYF
TGCGCCAGCAGAACGGACAGCTCCTACGAGCAGTACTTC
>-|TRBJ2-7|-|TRBV28
CASSSPGFEQYF
TGTGCCAGCAGCTCCCCGGGGTTCGAGCAGTACTTC
>-|TRBJ1-1|TRBD1|TRBV15
CATSGRQGAEAFF
TGTGCCACCAGCGGCAGACAGGGCGCTGAAGCTTTCTTT
>-|TRBJ2-3|-|TRBV11-1
CASSLDPGKDTQYF
TGTGCCAGCAGCTTAGATCCAGGGAAGGATACGCAGTATTTT
>-|TRBJ1-4|TRBD1|TRBV9
CASSKWDRAAGNEKLFF
TGTGCCAGCAGCAAATGGGACAGGGCAGCGGGTAATGAAAAACTGTTTTTT
>-|TRBJ2-6|-|TRBV6-6
CASSRQEFSGANVLTF
TGTGCCAGCAGTCGACAGGAATTCTCTGGGGCCAACGTCCTGACTTTC
>-|TRBJ1-1|-|TRBV5-1
CASSAGTDAEAFF
TGCGCCAGCAGCGCCGGGACTGACGCTGAAGCTTTCTTT
>-|TRBJ2-7|-|TRBV6-1
CASSERGPYEQYF
TGTGCCAGCAGTGAAAGGGGTCCCTACGAGCAGTACTTC
>-|TRBJ2-7|TRBD2|TRBV7-8
CASSLVREGDEQYF
TGTGCCAGCAGCTTAGTGCGGGAGGGGGACGAGCAGTACTTC
>-|TRBJ2-3|-|TRBV20-1
CSASLPSGISTDTQYF
TGCAGTGCTAGTCTCCCCTCCGGGATTAGCACAGATACGCAGTATTTT
>-|TRBJ2-7|TRBD1|TRBV6-5
CASSLGQGAFNEQYF
TGTGCCAGCAGCCTCGGACAGGGGGCATTCAACGAGCAGTACTTC
>-|TRBJ2-1|TRBD2|TRBV10-1
CASRPGLQPLNEQFF
TGCGCCAGCAGGCCGGGACTACAACCTCTCAATGAGCAGTTCTTC
>-|TRBJ2-4|TRBD2|TRBV11-2
CASSSGRATAKNIQYF
TGTGCCAGCAGCTCGGGGAGGGCAACAGCCAAAAACATTCAGTACTTC
>-|TRBJ2-1|TRBD1|TRBV7-8
CASSPFTGTGVHNEQFF
TGTGCCAGCAGCCCCTTCACCGGGACAGGGGTACACAATGAGCAGTTCTTC
>-|TRBJ1-5|-|TRBV30
CAWSPYWDSGNQPQHF
TGTGCCTGGAGTCCCTACTGGGACTCTGGGAATCAGCCCCAGCATTTT
>-|TRBJ2-1|TRBD1|TRBV7-8
CAVFSEGTGINEQFF
TGTGCAGTTTTCTCTGAGGGGACAGGGATAAATGAGCAGTTCTTC
>-|TRBJ2-4|-|TRBV28
CASTPGNIQYF
TGTGCCAGCACCCCGGGAAACATTCAGTACTTC
>-|TRBJ1-1|TRBD1|TRBV7-9
CASSSTTGSEAFF
TGTGCCAGCAGCTCGACGACAGGGTCTGAAGCTTTCTTT
>once|TRBJ2-7|-|TRBV11-2
CASSERNRDEQYF
TGTGCCAGCAGCGAACGAAACAGGGACGAGCAGTACTTC
>-|TRBJ2-5|-|TRBV27
CASSRLASETQYF
TGTGCCAGCAGCCGCCTAGCGTCGGAGACCCAGTACTTC
>-|TRBJ1-3|-|TRBV5-6
CASSWGLGTFSGNTIYF
TGTGCCAGCAGCTGGGGCCTGGGGACTTTCTCTGGAAACACCATATATTTT
>-|TRBJ2-2|TRBD2|TRBV5-4
CASSTVAGEGTGELFF
TGTGCCAGCAGCACCGTAGCGGGGGAGGGGACCGGGGAGCTGTTTTTT
>-|TRBJ2-2|TRBD2|TRBV5-1
CASSLLAGGNTGELFF
TGCGCCAGCAGCCTGCTAGCGGGAGGAAACACCGGGGAGCTGTTTTTT
>-|TRBJ1-6|TRBD1|TRBV4-1
CASSQNRGNSPLHF
TGCGCCAGCAGCCAAAACAGGGGTAATTCACCCCTCCACTTT
>-|TRBJ1-1|-|TRBV4-1
CASSQDIAIGTEAFF
TGCGCCAGCAGCCAAGACATAGCTATTGGAACTGAAGCTTTCTTT
>-|TRBJ1-3|TRBD1|TRBV28
CASRQGQGRNTIYF
TGTGCCAGCAGACAAGGACAGGGCCGAAACACCATATATTTT
>-|TRBJ2-2|TRBD1|TRBV27
CASRPTGFIGELFF
TGTGCCAGCAGGCCGACAGGGTTCATCGGGGAGCTGTTTTTT
>-|TRBJ1-1|-|TRBV7-9
CASSLGGTNTEAFF
TGTGCCAGCAGCTTGGGAGGGACGAACACTGAAGCTTTCTTT
>once|TRBJ1-1|-|TRBV7-2
CASSHNPGSSNTEAFF
TGTGCCAGCAGCCATAACCCAGGGTCCTCGAACACTGAAGCTTTCTTT
>-|TRBJ1-5|-|TRBV5-8
CASSKDNTGTLNQPQHF
TGTGCCAGCAGTAAAGATAACACCGGGACATTAAATCAGCCCCAGCATTTT
>-|TRBJ2-2|-|TRBV12-3/TRBV12-4
CASRRGGTGELFF
TGTGCCAGCAGGAGGGGGGGCACCGGGGAGCTGTTTTTT
>once|TRBJ2-7|-|TRBV23-1
CASSPVGSRGEQYF
TGCGCCAGCAGTCCCGTGGGGAGTCGTGGCGAGCAGTACTTC
>-|TRBJ2-3|TRBD2|TRBV10-3
CAISDMTSGKGDTQYF
TGTGCCATCAGTGATATGACTAGCGGGAAGGGAGATACGCAGTATTTT
>once|TRBJ2-1|TRBD2|TRBV6-5
CASSYGLANRNEQFF
TGTGCCAGCAGTTACGGACTAGCCAACCGGAATGAGCAGTTCTTC
>-|TRBJ2-7|-|TRBV25-1
CASRAASYEQYF
TGTGCCAGCAGGGCTGCATCCTACGAGCAGTACTTC
>-|TRBJ2-7|TRBD1|TRBV19
CASSITGEREQYF
TGTGCCAGTAGTATAACAGGGGAGAGGGAGCAGTACTTC
>-|TRBJ1-1|-|TRBV18
CASSPLGGDTEAFF
TGTGCCAGCTCACCTCTTGGGGGGGACACTGAAGCTTTCTTT
>-|TRBJ1-5|TRBD1|TRBV7-6
CASSLAPRTGRDQPQHF
TGTGCCAGCAGCTTAGCGCCTAGGACAGGTCGGGATCAGCCCCAGCATTTT
>-|TRBJ2-2|-|TRBV3-1/TRBV3-2
CASSQDRDTMNTGELFF
TGTGCCAGCAGCCAAGACAGGGACACTATGAACACCGGGGAGCTGTTTTTT
>-|TRBJ2-7|TRBD1|TRBV10-3
CAISEGGRGQGYEQYF
TGTGCCATCAGTGAAGGGGGTCGGGGACAGGGCTACGAGCAGTACTTC
>-|TRBJ1-1|TRBD1|TRBV5-1
CASSGPGQGSTEAFF
TGCGCCAGCAGCGGACCGGGACAGGGGTCCACTGAAGCTTTCTTT
>-|TRBJ2-1|-|TRBV7-9
CASSPPQGSSYNEQFF
TGTGCCAGCAGTCCTCCACAGGGAAGCTCCTACAATGAGCAGTTCTTC